The 5 T cell receptor beta chains in this list originate from one sample, sequenced in a study of OX40 agonist ivuxolimab in advanced cancers. Sequencing was performed with immunoSEQ multiplex PCR; in TCRdb, only in-frame clones are kept and a portion is missing. Among about 28,000 clones listed, approximately 84% were seen once. Sequenced material: CD4+ or CD8+ T cells sorted from blood, taken in a trial of the OX40 agonist ivuxolimab. These receptors were taken from an adult with an advanced solid tumor such as melanoma, head and neck, liver or kidney cancer.

The V call is TRBV5-1, the J call TRBJ1-1, with TRBD1 matching over 8 bases. Per germline, CDR1 SGHRS and CDR2 YFSETQ. This CDR3 contains 14 residues. Unmatched junction bases numbered 1, after V lost 0 bases and J lost 3 bases. CDR3 region: CASSLGQGYTEAFF. The CDR3 DNA reads as TGCGCCAGCAGCTTGGGACAGGGGTACACTGAAGCTTTCTTT. Full variable domain (remainder filled in from reference TRBV5-1 and TRBJ1-1): KAGVTQTPRYLIKTRGQQVTLSCSPISGHRSVSWYQQTPGQGLQFLFEYFSETQRNKGNFPGRFSGRQFSNSRSEMNVSTLELGDSALYLCASSLGQGYTEAFFGQGTRLTVV.

About this clone itself: One junction end does not reproduce the germline sequence, and a read error may be involved. V and J are TRBV29-1 and TRBJ1-1; D is unresolved. Germline loops: CDR1 SQVTM, CDR2 ANQGSEA. The CDR3 sequence is 14 residues long. CDR3 DNA: TGCAGCGCTGAATCGGGTTTTGGTTCGACTGAAGCTTTCTTT. Amino acids: CSAESGFGSTEAFF.

The chain is built from TRBV29-1 and TRBJ1-2, with 12 bases fitting TRBD1. The CDR3 contains 15 residues. The V gene end was trimmed by 2 bases and the J gene end by 2 bases; junction bases not matched to a gene: 3. Germline loops: CDR1 SQVTM, CDR2 ANQGSEA. The CDR3 coding sequence is TGCAGCGTTGAATCGGGACAGGGGGCCAACTATGGCTACACCTTC. Its translation: CSVESGQGANYGYTF.

By share, this clone counts as medium-sized (0.01 to 0.1%). J is TRBJ1-2 and V is TRBV6-1, with D unresolved. Germline V CDR1 and CDR2: MNHNS, SASEGT. V lost 3 bases and J lost 8, with 13 bases in between. This CDR3 spans 13 amino acids. CDR3 bases: TGTGCCAGCAGTGACCGGGAGACCTCGGGCTACACCTTC. Encoded protein: CASSDRETSGYTF.

The V call is TRBV10-3, the J call TRBJ1-1; no clear D gene. The V end was cut by 3 bases, the J end by 4 bases, with 12 bases between. Germline assignment: CDR1 ENHRY and CDR2 SYGVKD. This CDR3 has 14 amino acids. The CDR3 loop is CAISDTTGSTEAFF. CDR3 in DNA: TGTGCCATCAGTGACACGACGGGGAGCACTGAAGCTTTCTTT.